The rows below give T cell receptor beta chains drawn from one sample of a study of identical twins. TCRdb re-analysed the 5' RACE reads in MiXCR, keeping a single row per CDR3 protein. This table holds some 790,000 distinct CDR3 sequences, 15% to 20% found once. These data also featured in a second study, about T cells expressing NK-cell markers.

The sequencing sample was made of PBMCs. All receptors derive from a woman younger than 30 in good health. Both conserved end residues are part of each CDR3. D genes are given only for firm matches. Only some rows state a clone size, as once, few, many or a class for expanded clones.

d_gene,v_gene,j_gene,abundance,CDR3nt,CDR3aa
-,TRBV20-1,TRBJ2-5,few,TGCAGCGTAACCAATTACCGAGAGACCCAGTACTTC,CSVTNYRETQYF
TRBD1,TRBV18,TRBJ2-1,few,TGTGCCAGCTCACCAACAGGGGTCTCCTACAATGAGCAGTTCTTC,CASSPTGVSYNEQFF
-,TRBV7-8,TRBJ2-7,-,TGTGCCAGCAGCTTAATCCCTGTCAATGAGCAGTACTTC,CASSLIPVNEQYF
TRBD2,TRBV7-2,TRBJ2-2,once,TGTGCCAGCAGCTTAGCTATGGGGGGGACCGGGGAGCTGTTTTTT,CASSLAMGGTGELFF
-,TRBV6-2/TRBV6-3,TRBJ2-1,-,TGTGCCAGCAGAGGCCTGGACGGCTACTCCTACAATGAGCAGTTCTTC,CASRGLDGYSYNEQFF
-,TRBV11-2,TRBJ2-1,-,TGTGCCAGCAGCCTAACAGGGTGGAACGAGCAGTTCTTC,CASSLTGWNEQFF
-,TRBV12-3/TRBV12-4,TRBJ2-1,many,TGTGCCAGCAGTCCTGCCGGGGTAAATGAGCAGTTCTTC,CASSPAGVNEQFF
-,TRBV7-9,TRBJ1-5,few,TGTGCCAGCAGCTCCTATAACGTAAACAATCAGCCCCAGCATTTT,CASSSYNVNNQPQHF
-,TRBV10-3,TRBJ1-1,-,TGTGCCACGACAGGCGGTTCTAATGAAGCTTTCTTT,CATTGGSNEAFF
TRBD2,TRBV15,TRBJ2-3,few,TGTGCCACCAGCGGTAGCGGGAGTACAGATACGCAGTATTTT,CATSGSGSTDTQYF
-,TRBV30,TRBJ2-3,-,TGTGCCTGGAGCCAGCAATTAAGCACAGATACGCAGTATTTT,CAWSQQLSTDTQYF
-,TRBV12-3/TRBV12-4,TRBJ2-7,many,TGTGCCAGCAGTTTGTTCCGGGTGAGGGGCGAGCAGTACTTC,CASSLFRVRGEQYF
TRBD2,TRBV7-3,TRBJ2-7,many,TGTGCCAGCAGCTTACGGGCGGGGGGGACCTACGAGCAGTACTTC,CASSLRAGGTYEQYF
TRBD1,TRBV20-1,TRBJ1-4,few,TGCAGTGCTTCCGGGACAGGGGTGCAGTGGGAAAAACTGTTTTTT,CSASGTGVQWEKLFF
-,TRBV6-1,TRBJ2-3,-,TGTGCCAGCAGAGTGGGACGGTTCACAGATACGCAGTATTTT,CASRVGRFTDTQYF
TRBD2,TRBV11-2,TRBJ2-1,few,TGTGCCAGCAGCTTATCAACTAGCGGGAGACGGGGGAGAGATGAGCAGTTCTTC,CASSLSTSGRRGRDEQFF
-,TRBV5-1,TRBJ2-3,-,TGCGCCAGCAGTTCTCCTCCAAACACAGATACGCAGTATTTT,CASSSPPNTDTQYF
TRBD1,TRBV12-3/TRBV12-4,TRBJ2-7,few,TGTGCCAGCAGTCGTCCGGGACAGGGTTACGACGAGCAGTACTTC,CASSRPGQGYDEQYF
TRBD2,TRBV12-3/TRBV12-4,TRBJ2-1,few,TGTGCCAGCAGTTTATTGAAGACTAGCGGGGGGAATGAGCAGTTCTTC,CASSLLKTSGGNEQFF
-,TRBV6-2/TRBV6-3,TRBJ2-7,-,TGTGCCAGCGGGGACGGACCACCCCTAGGCTACGAGCAGTACTTC,CASGDGPPLGYEQYF
-,TRBV29-1,TRBJ2-1,few,TGCAGCGCGGACCCGAGCTCCTACAATGAGCAGTTCTTC,CSADPSSYNEQFF
-,TRBV12-2,TRBJ2-1,-,TGTGCAAGTCGCCCCCGGGACAGCGACGTCAATGAGCAGTTCTTC,CASRPRDSDVNEQFF
-,TRBV27,TRBJ2-7,few,TGTGCCAGCAGTCCGTACCTCATTGGCGAGCAGTACTTC,CASSPYLIGEQYF
-,TRBV2,TRBJ1-6,-,TGTGCCAGCAGTGAATACACAGGCTATAATTCACCCCTCCACTTT,CASSEYTGYNSPLHF
-,TRBV4-3,TRBJ1-2,few,TGCGCCAGCAGCCAAGAACGAGGTAGTAACTATGGCTACACCTTC,CASSQERGSNYGYTF
-,TRBV20-1,TRBJ2-7,few,TGCAGTGCCCCCAAGGCATACGAGCAGTACTTC,CSAPKAYEQYF
TRBD1,TRBV5-1,TRBJ2-3,-,TGCGCCAGCAGACCTACAGGGGATGCGGATACGCAGTATTTT,CASRPTGDADTQYF
-,TRBV6-5,TRBJ2-7,-,TGTGCCAGCAGTTACTCCCATTTAGGAGGGCCCTACGAGCAGTACTTC,CASSYSHLGGPYEQYF
-,TRBV6-4,TRBJ1-2,few,TGTGCCAGCCCTCGGGGGGGGCACTATGGCTACACCTTC,CASPRGGHYGYTF
-,TRBV20-1,TRBJ2-7,few,TGCAGTGCTAGAAATCTAGACGGGGGCTACGAGCAGTACTTC,CSARNLDGGYEQYF
-,TRBV15,TRBJ1-5,-,TGTGCCACCAGCAGAGATCGACAGTTTGGTCAGCCCCAGCATTTT,CATSRDRQFGQPQHF
TRBD2,TRBV7-9,TRBJ2-3,-,TGTGCCAGCAGCCCCCTAGCGGGGGGCATGGCAGATACGCAGTATTTT,CASSPLAGGMADTQYF
TRBD2,TRBV20-1,TRBJ2-1,-,TGCAGTGCCACAGCCCAAGGCGGGGGGGTTAGGGATGAGCAGTTCTTC,CSATAQGGGVRDEQFF
-,TRBV10-3,TRBJ2-1,-,TGTGCCATCAGTGACCCCGGATGGGCGTCCTACAATGAGCAGTTCTTC,CAISDPGWASYNEQFF
-,TRBV5-1,TRBJ2-3,-,TGCGCCAGCAGCTCGGAAGACTGGACAGATACGCAGTATTTT,CASSSEDWTDTQYF
TRBD1,TRBV12-5,TRBJ2-5,few,TGTGCTAGTGCCAGGGACAGGGGAGTTGGAGAGACCCAGTACTTC,CASARDRGVGETQYF
-,TRBV20-1,TRBJ2-7,-,TGCAGTGCGCGTCGGGGTTTCGAGCAGTACTTC,CSARRGFEQYF
-,TRBV5-1,TRBJ1-1,-,TGCGCCAGCAGCTTGGTCTCAGGGATGAACACTGAAGCTTTCTTT,CASSLVSGMNTEAFF
-,TRBV20-1,TRBJ1-1,-,TGCAGTGCTGGGCTGGGCACTGAAGCTTTCTTT,CSAGLGTEAFF
TRBD1,TRBV12-3/TRBV12-4,TRBJ1-6,many,TGTGCCAGCAGTCCCCCCGGGACAGGTACTTCACCCCTCCACTTT,CASSPPGTGTSPLHF
TRBD1,TRBV6-1,TRBJ2-7,-,TGTGCCAGCGATCGTATGACAGGGGCCTCCTACGAGCAGTACTTC,CASDRMTGASYEQYF
TRBD2,TRBV12-3/TRBV12-4,TRBJ2-1,few,TGTGCCAGCAGTTACGATAGCGGGGGTGGCGATGAGCAGTTCTTC,CASSYDSGGGDEQFF
-,TRBV5-6,TRBJ2-7,-,TGTGCCAGCAGCCCCCCCGGGATTAACTCCTACGAGCAGTACTTC,CASSPPGINSYEQYF
TRBD1,TRBV12-3/TRBV12-4,TRBJ2-3,few,TGTGCCAGCAGTTTCGGACAGGTTACGCAGTATTTT,CASSFGQVTQYF
-,TRBV5-4,TRBJ2-5,-,TGTGCCAGCAGCTCTTCTTTCGGGGGCCAAGAGACCCAGTACTTC,CASSSSFGGQETQYF
TRBD2,TRBV6-1,TRBJ2-5,few,TGTGCCAGCAGTAAAACGGGACTAAAAGAGACCCAGTACTTC,CASSKTGLKETQYF
-,TRBV7-2,TRBJ2-5,-,TGTGCCAGCAGCTCCGGGTGGGAAGAGACCCAGTACTTC,CASSSGWEETQYF
TRBD1,TRBV5-6,TRBJ2-5,few,TGTGCCAGCACCCGCGCCTATACAGGGGCCTACTTCACCCGCTTAGAGACCCAGTACTTC,CASTRAYTGAYFTRLETQYF
-,TRBV24-1,TRBJ2-1,-,TGTGCCACCAGTGAATCTACAGGGCACTCCTACAATGAGCAGTTCTTC,CATSESTGHSYNEQFF
-,TRBV7-8,TRBJ2-7,few,TGTGCCAGCAGCCCCGTAACAGCCTACGAGCAGTACTTC,CASSPVTAYEQYF
-,TRBV15,TRBJ1-2,-,TGTGCCACCAGCAGAGGAGCTAACCGGGCCCAGACTAACTATGGCTACACCTTC,CATSRGANRAQTNYGYTF
-,TRBV20-1,TRBJ1-2,few,TGCAGTGCTAGAACAGTAGAAAGACAAGACTATGGCTACACCTTC,CSARTVERQDYGYTF
-,TRBV18,TRBJ2-5,few,TGTGCCAGCTCACGAAGCCAGGGAGAGACCCAGTACTTC,CASSRSQGETQYF